This entry lists 8 T cell receptor beta chains sequenced from one sample in a study of cytomegalovirus exposure and HLA in healthy donors. Primers: 60 Vbeta forward and 13 Jbeta reverse. TCRdb's table, derived via immunoSEQ multiplex PCR, lists solely in-frame clones and lacks some. The table lists some 110,000 clones, roughly 85% of them singletons, with approximately 6.3% in the top ten. The specimen sequenced was PBMCs. Every receptor here comes from a man between 60 and 75 years old in good health and CMV-seropositive.

V usage is TRBV18 and J usage is TRBJ1-1; TRBD1 matches 7 bases. V dropped 3 bases and J dropped 3; count of bases not matched to a gene: 10. The CDR3 is 16 residues long. The germline V gene encodes CDR1 KGHSH and CDR2 LQKENI. The CDR3 sequence: CASSPLQGIFDTEAFF. Here the CDR3 DNA reads TGTGCCAGCTCACCGCTACAGGGGATTTTTGACACTGAAGCTTTCTTT.

The genes are TRBV11-2 and TRBJ2-5; TRBD1 might be the D (6 bases). Trimming cost V 3 bases and J 4 bases, with 15 bases left between them. Germline assignment: CDR1 SGHAT and CDR2 FQNNGV. CDR3 length: 15 amino acids. The CDR3 reads CASSFISGVGETQYF. CDR3 DNA sequence: TGTGCCAGCAGCTTCATATCAGGGGTAGGAGAGACCCAGTACTTC.

V is TRBV6-5 and J is TRBJ2-7, with 10 bases lining up with TRBD1. Looked up from germline, CDR1 is MNHEY and CDR2 is SVGAGI. This CDR3 has 14 amino acids. Trimming at V came to 4 bases and at J to 2 bases, leaving 2 bases not matched to a gene. This CDR3 is CASSWGQGTYEQYF. DNA of the CDR3: TGTGCCAGCAGTTGGGGACAGGGGACCTACGAGCAGTACTTC.

The chain combines TRBV4-1 with TRBJ2-1; D remains ambiguous. The CDR3 contains 20 residues. Trimming stripped 3 bases from V and 0 bases from J, with 24 bases between. The germline V gene encodes CDR1 MGHRA and CDR2 YSYEKL. This chain's CDR3 is CASSQVLSVTALSSYNEQFF. CDR3 DNA sequence: TGCGCCAGCAGCCAGGTCCTATCGGTTACCGCTCTGAGCTCCTACAATGAGCAGTTCTTC.

This clone was recorded only once. J is TRBJ1-2 and V is TRBV5-1; possible D gene TRBD1, 5 bases. CDR1 is SGHRS and CDR2 is YFSETQ in the germline V gene. The CDR3 is 14 amino acids. V was trimmed by 4 bases and J by 1 base, leaving 11 bases between them. This CDR3 is CASSGGGSNYGYTF. The CDR3 DNA reads TGCGCCAGCAGCGGGGGAGGGAGTAACTATGGCTACACCTTC.

The gene calls are TRBV11-3 and TRBJ2-7; D may be TRBD2 (5 bases). The CDR3 covers 17 residues. Trimming stripped 2 bases from V and 2 bases from J, with 19 bases between. Germline CDR1 reads SGHNT; CDR2 reads YENEEA. This chain's CDR3 is CASSLRHGGRSTYEQYF. The DNA of the CDR3 is TGTGCCAGCAGCTTAAGACACGGAGGCAGGTCGACCTACGAGCAGTACTTC.

This clone was counted a few times. The rearrangement uses TRBV19 and TRBJ1-3; D remains unclear. V dropped 3 bases and J dropped 0 bases, with 3 bases sitting between them. Germline CDR1 is LNHDA and CDR2 is SQIVND (reference sequence). The CDR3 is 13 amino acids. The CDR3 here is CASSIHSGNTIYF. The CDR3 coding sequence is TGTGCCAGTAGTATTCACTCTGGAAACACCATATATTTT.

This clone was seen just once. The V call is TRBV6-5, the J call TRBJ2-3, with D perhaps TRBD2 (6 bases). Per the germline V gene, CDR1 is MNHEY and CDR2 is SVGAGI. The CDR3 loop spans 12 amino acids. With 5 bases removed from V and 6 bases from J, the gap between germline ends came to 9 bases. DNA of the CDR3: TGTGCCAGCAGTAACGCGGGGGATACGCAGTATTTT. It translates to CASSNAGDTQYF.